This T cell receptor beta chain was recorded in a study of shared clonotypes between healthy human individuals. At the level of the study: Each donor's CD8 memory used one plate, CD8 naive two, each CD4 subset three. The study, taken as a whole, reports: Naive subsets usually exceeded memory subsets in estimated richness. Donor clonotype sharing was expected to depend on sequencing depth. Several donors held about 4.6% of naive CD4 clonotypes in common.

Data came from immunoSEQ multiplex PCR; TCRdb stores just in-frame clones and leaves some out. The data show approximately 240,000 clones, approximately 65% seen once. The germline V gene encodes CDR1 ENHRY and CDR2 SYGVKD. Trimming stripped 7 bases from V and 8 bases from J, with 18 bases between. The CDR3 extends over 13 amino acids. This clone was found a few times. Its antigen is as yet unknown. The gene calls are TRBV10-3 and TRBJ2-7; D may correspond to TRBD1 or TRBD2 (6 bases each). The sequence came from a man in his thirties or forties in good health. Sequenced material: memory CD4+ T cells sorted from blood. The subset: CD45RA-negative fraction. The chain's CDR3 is CAIMGGRADKQYF. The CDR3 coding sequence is TGTGCCATCATGGGGGGCCGTGCGGACAAGCAGTACTTC.